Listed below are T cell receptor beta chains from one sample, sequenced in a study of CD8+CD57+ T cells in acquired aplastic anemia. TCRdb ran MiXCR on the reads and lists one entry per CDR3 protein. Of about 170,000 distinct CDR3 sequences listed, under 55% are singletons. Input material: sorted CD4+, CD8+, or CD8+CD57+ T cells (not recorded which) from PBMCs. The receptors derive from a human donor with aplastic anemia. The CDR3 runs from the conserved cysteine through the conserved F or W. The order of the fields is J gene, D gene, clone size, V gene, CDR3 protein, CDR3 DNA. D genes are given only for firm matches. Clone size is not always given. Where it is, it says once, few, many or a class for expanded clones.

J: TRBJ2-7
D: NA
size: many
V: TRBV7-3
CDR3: CASSLGPGSYEQYF
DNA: TGTGCCAGCAGCTTAGGTCCAGGGTCCTACGAGCAGTACTTC

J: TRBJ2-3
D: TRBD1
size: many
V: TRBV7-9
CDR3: CASSSGTGQPDTQYF
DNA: TGTGCCAGCAGCTCCGGGACAGGGCAACCAGATACGCAGTATTTT

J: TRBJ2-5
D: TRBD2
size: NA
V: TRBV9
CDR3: CASSESTSGGRQETQYF
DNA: TGTGCCAGCAGCGAAAGTACTAGCGGGGGGAGGCAAGAGACCCAGTACTTC

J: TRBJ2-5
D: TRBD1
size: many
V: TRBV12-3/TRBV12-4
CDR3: CASSPGTGIQETQYF
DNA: TGTGCCAGCAGCCCCGGGACAGGGATCCAAGAGACCCAGTACTTC

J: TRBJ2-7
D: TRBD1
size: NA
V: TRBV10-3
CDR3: CAITLDRGQREQYF
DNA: TGTGCCATCACCTTGGACAGGGGGCAACGGGAGCAGTACTTC

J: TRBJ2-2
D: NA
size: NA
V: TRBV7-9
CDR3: CASSFNPAGTGELFF
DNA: TGTGCCAGCAGCTTTAACCCTGCGGGTACCGGGGAGCTGTTTTTT

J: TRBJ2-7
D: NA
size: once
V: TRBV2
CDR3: CASMIADSSYEQYF
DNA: TGTGCCAGCATGATAGCGGACAGTTCCTACGAGCAGTACTTC

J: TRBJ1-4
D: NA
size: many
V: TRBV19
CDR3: CASSIIPAGEKLFF
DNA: TGTGCCAGTAGTATCATCCCGGCCGGTGAAAAACTGTTTTTT

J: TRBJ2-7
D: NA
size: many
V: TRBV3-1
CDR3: CASSPGLEQYF
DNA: TGTGCCAGCAGCCCAGGGTTAGAGCAGTACTTC

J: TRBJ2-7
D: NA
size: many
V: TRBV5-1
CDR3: CASSLRPSGPQYEQYF
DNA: TGCGCCAGCAGCCTGCGGCCCTCGGGGCCCCAATACGAGCAGTACTTC

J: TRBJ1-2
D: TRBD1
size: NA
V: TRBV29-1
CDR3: CSVGTGAYTF
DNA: TGCAGCGTTGGGACAGGGGCCTACACCTTC

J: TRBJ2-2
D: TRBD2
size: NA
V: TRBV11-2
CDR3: CASSSLAGGHLVGELFF
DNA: TGTGCCAGCAGCTCCCTAGCGGGGGGGCATTTAGTCGGGGAGCTGTTTTTT

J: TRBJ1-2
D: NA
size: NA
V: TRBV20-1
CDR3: CSVTKQGVGYTF
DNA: TGCAGTGTCACGAAACAGGGAGTGGGCTACACCTTC

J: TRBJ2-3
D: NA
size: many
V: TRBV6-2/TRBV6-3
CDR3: CSCRGYTDTQYF
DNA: TGTTCCTGCAGGGGATACACAGATACGCAGTATTTT

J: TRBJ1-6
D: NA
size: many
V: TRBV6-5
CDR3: CASSYRGENSPLHF
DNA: TGTGCCAGCAGTTACAGGGGGGAGAATTCACCCCTCCACTTT

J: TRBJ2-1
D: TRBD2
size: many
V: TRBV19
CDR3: CASSFPLAGGPDEQFF
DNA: TGTGCCAGTAGTTTCCCTCTAGCGGGGGGGCCAGATGAGCAGTTCTTC

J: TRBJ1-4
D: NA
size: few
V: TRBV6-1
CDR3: CASATRETNEKLFF
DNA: TGTGCCAGCGCCACACGGGAAACTAATGAAAAACTGTTTTTT

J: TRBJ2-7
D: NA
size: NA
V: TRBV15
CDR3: CATSRENRGGYEQYF
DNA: TGTGCCACCAGCAGAGAGAATAGGGGGGGATACGAGCAGTACTTC

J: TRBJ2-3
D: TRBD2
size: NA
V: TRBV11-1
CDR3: CASSLGLAGKADTQYF
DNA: TGTGCCAGCAGCTTAGGGCTAGCGGGGAAGGCAGATACGCAGTATTTT

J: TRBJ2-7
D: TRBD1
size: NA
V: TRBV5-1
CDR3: CASSPGDRSYEQYF
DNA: TGCGCCAGCAGCCCAGGGGACAGGTCCTACGAGCAGTACTTC

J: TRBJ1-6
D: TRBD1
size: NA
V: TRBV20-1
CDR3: CSARAGEGTGRSPLHF
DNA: TGCAGTGCTAGAGCCGGAGAGGGGACAGGTAGGTCACCCCTCCACTTT

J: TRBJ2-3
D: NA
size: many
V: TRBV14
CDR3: CASSRGPATGSFDTQYF
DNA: TGTGCCAGCAGCCGAGGCCCCGCCACAGGGTCATTCGATACGCAGTATTTT

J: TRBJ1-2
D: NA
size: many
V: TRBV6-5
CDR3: CASSFGTRYGYTF
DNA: TGTGCCAGCAGTTTCGGGACCCGCTATGGCTACACCTTC

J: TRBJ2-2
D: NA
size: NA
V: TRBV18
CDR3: CASSPELPVNTGELFF
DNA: TGTGCCAGCTCACCCGAACTACCGGTAAACACCGGGGAGCTGTTTTTT

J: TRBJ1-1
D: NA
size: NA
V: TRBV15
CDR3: CATSRTSRMGANTEAFF
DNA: TGTGCCACCAGCAGAACATCTCGTATGGGGGCGAACACTGAAGCTTTCTTT

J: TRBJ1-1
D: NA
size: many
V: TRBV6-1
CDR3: CASRARATGTEAFF
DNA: TGTGCCAGCAGGGCCAGGGCCACGGGGACTGAAGCTTTCTTT

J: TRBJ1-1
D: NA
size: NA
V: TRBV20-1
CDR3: CSARVMGTEAFF
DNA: TGCAGTGCTAGAGTTATGGGGACTGAAGCTTTCTTT

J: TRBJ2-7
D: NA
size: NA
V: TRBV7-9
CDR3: CASSRTDTYEQYF
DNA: TGTGCCAGCAGCCGTACTGATACCTACGAGCAGTACTTC

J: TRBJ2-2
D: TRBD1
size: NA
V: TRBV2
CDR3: CATGQGATTGELFF
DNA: TGTGCCACAGGACAGGGGGCGACCACCGGGGAGCTGTTTTTT

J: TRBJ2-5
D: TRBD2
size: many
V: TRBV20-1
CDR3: CSARVQRAGGQETQYF
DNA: TGCAGTGCTAGAGTCCAGCGAGCGGGGGGGCAGGAGACCCAGTACTTC

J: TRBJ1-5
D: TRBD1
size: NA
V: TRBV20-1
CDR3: CSARETGGAGQPQHF
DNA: TGCAGTGCTAGGGAGACAGGGGGCGCCGGGCAGCCCCAGCATTTT

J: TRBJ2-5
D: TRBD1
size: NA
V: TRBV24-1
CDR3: CATSDWDRGPTQYF
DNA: TGTGCCACCAGTGACTGGGACAGGGGTCCGACCCAGTACTTC

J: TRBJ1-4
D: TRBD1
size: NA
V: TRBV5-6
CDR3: CASSPRAGTAREKLFF
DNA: TGTGCCAGCAGCCCCCGGGCGGGGACAGCACGAGAAAAACTGTTTTTT

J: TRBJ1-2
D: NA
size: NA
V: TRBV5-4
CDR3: CASSLGTLNYGYTF
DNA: TGTGCCAGCAGCTTAGGGACACTTAACTATGGCTACACCTTC

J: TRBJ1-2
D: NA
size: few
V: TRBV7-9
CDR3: CASSLGAGANYGYTF
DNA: TGTGCCAGCAGCTTAGGGGCAGGAGCAAACTATGGCTACACCTTC

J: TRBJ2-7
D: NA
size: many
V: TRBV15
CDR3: CATSGDWARHEQYF
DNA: TGTGCCACCAGCGGAGACTGGGCTCGCCACGAGCAGTACTTC

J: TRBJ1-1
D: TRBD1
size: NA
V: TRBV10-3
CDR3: CAISESGTGGGDTEAFF
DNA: TGTGCCATCAGTGAGTCAGGGACAGGGGGGGGGGACACTGAAGCTTTCTTT

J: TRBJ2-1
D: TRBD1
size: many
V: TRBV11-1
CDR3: CASSQRQGGLAYEQFF
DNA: TGTGCCAGCAGCCAAAGACAGGGGGGGTTGGCGTATGAGCAGTTCTTC

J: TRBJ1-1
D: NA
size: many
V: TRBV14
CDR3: CASSLYFGDTEAFF
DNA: TGTGCCAGCAGCCTGTATTTCGGGGACACTGAAGCTTTCTTT

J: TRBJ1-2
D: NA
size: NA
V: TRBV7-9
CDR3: CASSLASIDYTF
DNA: TGTGCCAGCAGCTTAGCGTCGATTGACTACACCTTC

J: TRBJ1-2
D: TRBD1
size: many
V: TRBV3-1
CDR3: CASSLGQGRGYTF
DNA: TGTGCCAGCAGCCTCGGACAGGGAAGAGGCTACACCTTC

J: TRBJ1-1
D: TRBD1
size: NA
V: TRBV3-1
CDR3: CASSPPWIAGGVRTEAFF
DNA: TGTGCCAGCAGCCCCCCCTGGATCGCAGGGGGCGTCCGCACTGAAGCTTTCTTT

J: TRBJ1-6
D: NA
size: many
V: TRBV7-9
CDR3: CASSLGPHNSPLHF
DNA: TGTGCCAGCAGCTTGGGGCCCCATAATTCACCCCTCCACTTT

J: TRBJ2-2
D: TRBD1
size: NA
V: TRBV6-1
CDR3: CASSTDRVNTGELFF
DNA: TGTGCCAGCAGTACGGACAGGGTTAACACCGGGGAGCTGTTTTTT

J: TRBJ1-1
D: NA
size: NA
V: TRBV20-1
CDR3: CSASSSRQNTEAFF
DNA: TGCAGTGCCAGCAGTTCACGACAGAACACTGAAGCTTTCTTT

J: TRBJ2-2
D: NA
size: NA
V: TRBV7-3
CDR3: CASSWGSTGELFF
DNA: TGTGCCAGCAGCTGGGGCAGCACCGGGGAGCTGTTTTTT

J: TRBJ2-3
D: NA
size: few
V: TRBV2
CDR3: CASSGRGTDTQYF
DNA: TGTGCCAGCAGTGGTAGGGGGACAGATACGCAGTATTTT

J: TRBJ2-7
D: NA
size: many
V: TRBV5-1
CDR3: CASSLGDATHEQYF
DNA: TGCGCCAGCAGCTTAGGGGACGCCACCCACGAGCAGTACTTC

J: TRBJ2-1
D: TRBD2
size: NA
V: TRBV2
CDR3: CASSDRTSGVYEQFF
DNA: TGTGCCAGCAGTGATAGGACTAGCGGGGTATATGAGCAGTTCTTC

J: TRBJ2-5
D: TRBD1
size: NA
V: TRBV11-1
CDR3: CASSLQPGQGWETQYF
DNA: TGTGCCAGCTCACTTCAACCGGGACAGGGCTGGGAGACCCAGTACTTC

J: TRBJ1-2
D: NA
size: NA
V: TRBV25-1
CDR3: CASSETGSRREGYTF
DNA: TGTGCCAGCAGTGAGACCGGGTCTAGGAGGGAGGGCTACACCTTC

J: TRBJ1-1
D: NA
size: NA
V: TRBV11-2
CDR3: CASSYRDTEAFF
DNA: TGTGCCAGCAGCTACCGGGACACTGAAGCTTTCTTT

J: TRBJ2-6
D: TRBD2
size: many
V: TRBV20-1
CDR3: CSAESGLAGSGANVLTF
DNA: TGCAGTGCTGAGTCGGGACTAGCGGGCTCTGGGGCCAACGTCCTGACTTTC

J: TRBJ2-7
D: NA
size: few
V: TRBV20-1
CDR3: CSASGDSYEQYF
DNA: TGCAGTGCTAGTGGTGATTCCTACGAGCAGTACTTC